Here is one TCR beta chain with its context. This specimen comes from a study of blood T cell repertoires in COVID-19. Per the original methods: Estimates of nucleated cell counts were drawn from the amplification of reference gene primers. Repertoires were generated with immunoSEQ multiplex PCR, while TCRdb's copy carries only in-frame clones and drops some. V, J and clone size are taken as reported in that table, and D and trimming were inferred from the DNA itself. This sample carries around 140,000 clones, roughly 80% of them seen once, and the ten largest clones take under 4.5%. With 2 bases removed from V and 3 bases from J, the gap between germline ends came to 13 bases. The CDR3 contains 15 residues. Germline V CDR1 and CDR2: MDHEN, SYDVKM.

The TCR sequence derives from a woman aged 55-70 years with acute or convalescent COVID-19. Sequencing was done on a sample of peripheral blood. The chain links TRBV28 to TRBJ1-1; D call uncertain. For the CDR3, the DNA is TGTGCCAGCAGTTTAGGAGGGAGGGAGGACACTGAAGCTTTCTTT. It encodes CASSLGGREDTEAFF.